This TCR beta chain was observed in a study of blood T cells in healthy people across ages (dated by TCRdb to about 2015). As for the study more broadly: In model experiments, roughly one uniquely barcoded TCR beta cDNA molecule per two T cells was captured by template switching. To avoid experimental bias, donors of different ages were randomly spread across the sequencing lanes. Using deep sequencing normalized with unique cDNA molecular identifiers, the study measured how TCR beta repertoire diversity changes with age. Two additional independent replicas of 1 million unique cDNA reads from the same blood draw were analyzed for two donors (one aged 18 to 30 and one aged 80 or older). The donors were divided into four age groups: young (average approximately 15 years), middle-aged (about 40), aged (approximately 62) and long-lived (82).

The donors were 40 or so Caucasian individuals from Russia, aged 6 to 90 years, who were systemically healthy. About 10 milliliters of peripheral blood were collected from each donor into EDTA-treated Vacutainer tubes. Ficoll-Paque density-gradient centrifugation was used to isolate PBMCs, with at least 6.5 million per sample. Total RNA was extracted from PBMCs with Trizol reagent, with at least 6 micrograms obtained per sample. Naive CD45RAhigh/CD27high T cell percentages were measured by flow cytometry on a PBMC aliquot from every donor. The germline ends are 9 bases apart after V is trimmed by 3 bases and J by 3 bases. From its cysteine to its phenylalanine, the CDR3 spans 14 amino acids. Only CDR3 DNA remains: 42 bases, in frame from the first base. Paper-wide results and their limitations: Total diversity estimates from one million sequenced T cells were considered lower bounds and underestimates. As age increased, observed TCR beta diversity per million T cells dropped in a roughly linear way, and a significant reduction was already evident by age roughly 36. Because the CMV infection status of the donors was unknown, age-related changes in expanded clonotypes may potentially have been confounded. Compared with the aged group, more naive CD4+ T cells, fewer expanded clones and increased TCR diversity were shown by the long-lived group, suggesting age selection. Because profiling used bulk unsorted PBMCs, naive and antigen-experienced compartments could not be compared conclusively. There was a strong correlation between observed TCR beta diversity and the percentage of naive T cells measured by flow cytometry.

There are many counts of this clonotype. Which antigen it targets is not known. One base away there is no much larger clone; base qualities are not given. Receptors were amplified or captured by 5' RACE. Sequencing used an Illumina HiSeq 2500. A second PCR of roughly 6 to 12 cycles was performed with a sample-barcoded 5' primer and a J-beta primer mix. A template-switch 5' adaptor carrying 12 random nucleotides introduced a unique molecular identifier onto each TCR beta cDNA molecule. Each sample yielded at least 2.5 million CDR3-containing paired-end reads. The Mint cDNA synthesis kit, primed by a TRBC-specific oligonucleotide, was used to synthesize first-strand cDNA from all RNA. Following uracil-DNA glycosylase treatment, a first 18-cycle PCR with universal primers M1SS and BC2_uni_R was performed on all cDNA. For the original study's pipeline: Normalization of each sample was performed by random selection of 1 million high-quality reads, each carrying a distinct molecular identifier. Instead of being binned into consensus sequences, reads that shared molecular identifiers were thrown out. MiTCR, set to a Q25 quality threshold and the strictest error-elimination algorithm, was used for CDR3 identification, clonotype clustering and error correction. A nonparametric unseen species model with Euler transformation was used to estimate lower-bound total TCR beta diversity. Starting from the raw public reads, TCRdb applied fastp trimming at Q25, assembled clones with MiXCR and retained in-frame beta chains. Rows with one shared CDR3 protein collapse into an entry with the most common genes and DNA. TCRdb, rather than the study authors, made the V and J calls. This sample is represented by 1.5 million to 2 million distinct CDR3 sequences; roughly 27% of them were singletons. The top ten hold approximately 7.7% of the sample.

The rearranged chain carries TRBV12-3 or TRBV12-4 and TRBJ1-5; the D gene lacks a confident call. The source is a woman aged 30 to 39 in good health. The specimen was blood. The sequenced DNA: TGTGCCAGCAGTTTGTTAGGGCCCAATCAGCCCCAGCATTTT. This is translated as CASSLLGPNQPQHF.